The T cell receptor beta chain under discussion was sequenced for a study of T cells in Graves' hyperthyroidism and ophthalmopathy. This clonotype was observed at least ten times. RNA transcripts provided the source from which TCR beta CDR3 regions were amplified. The study used the HTBI primer set for a first-round RT-PCR of the TCR CDR3. TCRdb called the multiplex PCR reads again in MiXCR, with one record for every CDR3 protein. This sample has roughly 150,000 distinct CDR3 sequences, with approximately 9% found just once. CDR1 and CDR2 from the germline V gene are GTSNPN and SVGIG (reference sequence). This CDR3 has 12 amino acids. V was pared by 0 bases and J by 7 bases, with 9 bases between.

The sequence was collected from a woman between 18 and 29 years old with Graves' hyperthyroidism that later progressed to Graves' ophthalmopathy. This sequence joins TRBV30 and TRBJ1-1; D is ambiguous. The specimen was blood. Here the CDR3 DNA reads TGTGCCTGGAGTGTGCTTGGTGGTGAAGCTTTCTTT. Its protein product is CAWSVLGGEAFF.